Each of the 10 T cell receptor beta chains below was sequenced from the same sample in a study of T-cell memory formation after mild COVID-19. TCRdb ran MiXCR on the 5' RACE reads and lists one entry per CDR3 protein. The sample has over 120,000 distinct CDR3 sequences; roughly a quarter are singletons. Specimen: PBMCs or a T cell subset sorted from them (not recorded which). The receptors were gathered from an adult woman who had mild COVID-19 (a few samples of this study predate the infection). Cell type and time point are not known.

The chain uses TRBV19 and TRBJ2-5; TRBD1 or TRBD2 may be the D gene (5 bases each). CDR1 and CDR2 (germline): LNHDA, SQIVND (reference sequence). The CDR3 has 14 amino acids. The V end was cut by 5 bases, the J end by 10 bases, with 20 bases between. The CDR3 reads CASSLALSGQDQYF. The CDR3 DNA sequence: TGTGCCAGTAGTCTCGCTCTTTCGGGGCAAGACCAGTACTTC.

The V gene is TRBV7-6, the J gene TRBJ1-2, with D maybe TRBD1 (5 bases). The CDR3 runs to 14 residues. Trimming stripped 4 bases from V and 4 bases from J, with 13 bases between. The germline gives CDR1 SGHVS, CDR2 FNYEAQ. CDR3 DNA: TGTGCCAGCAGCTCAGCAGACAGTTTCTATGGCTACACCTTC. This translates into CASSSADSFYGYTF.

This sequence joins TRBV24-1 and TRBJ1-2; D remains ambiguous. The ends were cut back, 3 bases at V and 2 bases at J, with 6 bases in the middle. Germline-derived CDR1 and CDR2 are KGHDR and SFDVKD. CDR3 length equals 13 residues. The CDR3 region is CATSDRENYGYTF. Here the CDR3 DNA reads TGTGCCACCAGTGATCGGGAAAACTATGGCTACACCTTC.

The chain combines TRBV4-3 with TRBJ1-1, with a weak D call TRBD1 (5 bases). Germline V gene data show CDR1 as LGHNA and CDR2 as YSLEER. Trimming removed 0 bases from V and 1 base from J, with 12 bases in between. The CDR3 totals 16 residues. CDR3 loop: CASSQDGPGTNTEAFF. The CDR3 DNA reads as TGCGCCAGCAGCCAAGACGGTCCGGGGACGAACACTGAAGCTTTCTTT.

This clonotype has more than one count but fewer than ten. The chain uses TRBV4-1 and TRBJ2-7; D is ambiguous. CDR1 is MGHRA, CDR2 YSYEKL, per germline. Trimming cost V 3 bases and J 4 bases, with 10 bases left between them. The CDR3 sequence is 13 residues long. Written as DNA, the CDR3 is TGCGCCAGCAGCCAGTCGAATGAATACGAGCAGTACTTC. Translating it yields CASSQSNEYEQYF.

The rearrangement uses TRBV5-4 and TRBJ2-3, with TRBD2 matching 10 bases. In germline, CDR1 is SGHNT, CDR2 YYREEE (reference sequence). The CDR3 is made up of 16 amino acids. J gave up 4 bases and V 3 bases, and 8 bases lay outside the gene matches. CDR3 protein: CASSSVSGGSADTQYF. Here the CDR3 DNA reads TGTGCCAGCAGCTCGGTTAGCGGGGGGTCCGCAGATACGCAGTATTTT.

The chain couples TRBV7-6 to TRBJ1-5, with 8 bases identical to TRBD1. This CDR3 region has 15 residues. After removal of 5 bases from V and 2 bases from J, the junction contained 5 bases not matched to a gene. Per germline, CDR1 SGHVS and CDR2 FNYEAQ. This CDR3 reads CASSEGQGGNQPQHF. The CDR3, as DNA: TGTGCCAGCAGCGAAGGACAGGGCGGCAATCAGCCCCAGCATTTT.

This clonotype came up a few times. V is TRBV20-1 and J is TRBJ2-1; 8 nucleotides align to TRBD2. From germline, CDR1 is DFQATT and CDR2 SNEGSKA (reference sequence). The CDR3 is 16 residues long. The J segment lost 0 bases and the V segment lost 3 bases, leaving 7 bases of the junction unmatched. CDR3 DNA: TGCAGTGCTAGTGAGACTAGCGCGAGCTCCTACAATGAGCAGTTCTTC. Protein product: CSASETSASSYNEQFF.

The CDR3 here is CSVEIGADTQYF. The CDR3 DNA reads TGCAGCGTTGAAATCGGGGCGGATACGCAGTATTTT. The chain uses TRBV29-1 and TRBJ2-3, with D perhaps TRBD1 or TRBD2 (5 bases each). Trimming stripped 2 bases from V and 6 bases from J, with 9 bases between. The CDR3 is made up of 12 amino acids. Germline CDR1 SQVTM, CDR2 ANQGSEA.

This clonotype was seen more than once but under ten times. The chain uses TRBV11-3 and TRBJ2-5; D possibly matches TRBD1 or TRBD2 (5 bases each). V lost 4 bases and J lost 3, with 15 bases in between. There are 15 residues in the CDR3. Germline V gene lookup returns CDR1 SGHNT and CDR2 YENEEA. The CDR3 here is CASSSIRDGEETQYF. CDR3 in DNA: TGTGCCAGCAGCTCAATTAGGGACGGCGAAGAGACCCAGTACTTC.